The following is a TCR beta chain sequence with its context. Clones were sequenced by immunoSEQ multiplex PCR, and TCRdb holds only the in-frame ones, with some missing. Of about 41,000 clones in the sample, 83% were seen once. The entry originates in a study of T cells in localized non-small cell lung cancer. V was cut by 0 bases and J by 5 bases, with 13 bases left in between. Germline CDR1 reads MNHEY; CDR2 reads SMNVEV (reference sequence). CDR3 size: 15 residues. The sample in question was PBMCs, obtained before any cancer treatment. The V gene is TRBV27, the J gene TRBJ1-2; unclear D gene. The origin of this receptor is a man aged 35 to 70 with stage II lung adenocarcinoma. CDR3 protein: CASSLSRDSIYGYTF. In DNA form, the CDR3 reads TGTGCCAGCAGTTTATCGAGAGACTCCATTTATGGCTACACCTTC.